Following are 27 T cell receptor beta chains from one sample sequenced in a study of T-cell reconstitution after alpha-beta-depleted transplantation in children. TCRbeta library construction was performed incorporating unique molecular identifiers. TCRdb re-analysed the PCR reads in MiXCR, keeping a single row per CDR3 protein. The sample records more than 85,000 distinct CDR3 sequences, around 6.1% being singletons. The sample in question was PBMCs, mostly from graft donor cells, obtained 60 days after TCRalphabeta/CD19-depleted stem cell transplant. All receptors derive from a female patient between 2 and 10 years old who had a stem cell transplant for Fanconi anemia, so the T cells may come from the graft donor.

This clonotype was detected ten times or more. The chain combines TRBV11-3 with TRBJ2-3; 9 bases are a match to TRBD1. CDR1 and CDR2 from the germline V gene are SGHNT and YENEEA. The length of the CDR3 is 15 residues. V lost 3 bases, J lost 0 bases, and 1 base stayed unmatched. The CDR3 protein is CASSFGTGSTDTQYF. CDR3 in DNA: TGTGCCAGCAGCTTCGGGACAGGGAGCACAGATACGCAGTATTTT. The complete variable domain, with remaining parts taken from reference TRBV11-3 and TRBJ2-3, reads EAGVVQSPRYKIIEKKQPVAFWCNPISGHNTLYWYLQNLGQGPELLIRYENEEAVDDSQLPKDRFSAERLKGVDSTLKIQPAELGDSAVYLCASSFGTGSTDTQYFGPGTRLTVL.

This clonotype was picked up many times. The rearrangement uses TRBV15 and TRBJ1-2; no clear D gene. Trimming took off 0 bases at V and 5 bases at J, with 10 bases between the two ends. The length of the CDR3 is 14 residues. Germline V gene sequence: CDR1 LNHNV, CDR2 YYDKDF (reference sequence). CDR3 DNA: TGTGCCACCAGCAGAGATCCAGGCTTTTATGGCTACACCTTC. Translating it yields CATSRDPGFYGYTF. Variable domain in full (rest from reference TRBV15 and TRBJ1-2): DAMVIQNPRYQVTQFGKPVTLSCSQTLNHNVMYWYQQKSSQAPKLLFHYYDKDFNNEADTPDNFQSRRPNTSFCFLDIRSPGLGDTAMYLCATSRDPGFYGYTFGSGTRLTVV.

The CDR3 DNA sequence: TGCGCCAGCAGCTTGTCCCCCCCCCAAGAGACCCAGTACTTC. Its protein is CASSLSPPQETQYF. The chain uses TRBV5-1 and TRBJ2-5; D is unclear. This CDR3 has 14 amino acids. Trimming shortened V by 1 base and J by 1 base, and 8 bases separated the two germline ends. Germline V CDR1 and CDR2: SGHRS, YFSETQ.

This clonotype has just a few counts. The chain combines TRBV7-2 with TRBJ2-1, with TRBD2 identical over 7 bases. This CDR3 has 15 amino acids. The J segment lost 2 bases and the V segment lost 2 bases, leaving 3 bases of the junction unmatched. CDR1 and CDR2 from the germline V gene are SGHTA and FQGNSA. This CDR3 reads CASSLIRGAYNEQFF. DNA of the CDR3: TGTGCCAGCAGCTTAATACGGGGGGCCTACAATGAGCAGTTCTTC.

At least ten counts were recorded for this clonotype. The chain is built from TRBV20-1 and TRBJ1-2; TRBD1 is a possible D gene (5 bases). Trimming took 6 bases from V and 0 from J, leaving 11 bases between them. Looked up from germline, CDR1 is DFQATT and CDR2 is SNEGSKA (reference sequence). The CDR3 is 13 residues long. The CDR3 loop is CSAIGTANYGYTF. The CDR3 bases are TGCAGTGCAATTGGGACGGCTAACTATGGCTACACCTTC.

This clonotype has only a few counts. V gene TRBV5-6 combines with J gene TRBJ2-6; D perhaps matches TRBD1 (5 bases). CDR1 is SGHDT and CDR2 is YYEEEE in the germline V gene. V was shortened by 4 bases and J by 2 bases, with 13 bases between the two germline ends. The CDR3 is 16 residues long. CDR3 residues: CASSRGPITGANVLTF. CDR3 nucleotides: TGTGCCAGCAGCAGGGGTCCCATTACTGGGGCCAACGTCCTGACTTTC.

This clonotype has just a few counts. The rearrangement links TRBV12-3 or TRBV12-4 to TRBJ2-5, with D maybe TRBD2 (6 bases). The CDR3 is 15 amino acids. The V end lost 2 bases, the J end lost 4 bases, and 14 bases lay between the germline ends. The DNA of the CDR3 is TGTGCCAGCAGTTTAATGCGCGGGGTCGGAGAGACCCAGTACTTC. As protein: CASSLMRGVGETQYF.

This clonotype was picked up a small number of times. CDR3 DNA sequence: TGCAGTGCTAGAGACCGGACTAGCCGTTCCTACAATGAGCAGTTCTTC. Protein: CSARDRTSRSYNEQFF. The chain carries TRBV20-1 and TRBJ2-1; 8 nucleotides agree with TRBD2. Per germline, CDR1 DFQATT and CDR2 SNEGSKA (reference sequence). This CDR3 region has 16 residues. With V trimmed by 0 bases and J by 1 base, 5 bases remained unmatched.

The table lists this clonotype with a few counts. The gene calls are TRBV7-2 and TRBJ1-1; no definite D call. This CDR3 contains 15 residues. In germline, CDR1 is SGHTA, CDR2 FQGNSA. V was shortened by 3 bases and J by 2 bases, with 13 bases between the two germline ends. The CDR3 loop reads CASSFSRGLNTEAFF. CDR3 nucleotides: TGTGCCAGCAGCTTTTCCAGAGGCCTAAACACTGAAGCTTTCTTT.

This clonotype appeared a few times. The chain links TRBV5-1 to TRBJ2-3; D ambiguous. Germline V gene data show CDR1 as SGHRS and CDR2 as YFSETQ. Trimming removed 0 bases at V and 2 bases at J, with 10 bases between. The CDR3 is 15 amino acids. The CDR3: CASSLERPFTDTQYF. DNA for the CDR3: TGCGCCAGCAGCTTGGAAAGACCATTCACAGATACGCAGTATTTT.

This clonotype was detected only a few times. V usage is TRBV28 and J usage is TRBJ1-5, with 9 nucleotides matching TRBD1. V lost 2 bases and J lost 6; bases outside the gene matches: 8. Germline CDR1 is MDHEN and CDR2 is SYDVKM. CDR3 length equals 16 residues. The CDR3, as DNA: TGTGCCAGCAGTTTAGCGGGACAGGGACTGAGTCAGCCCCAGCATTTT. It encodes CASSLAGQGLSQPQHF.

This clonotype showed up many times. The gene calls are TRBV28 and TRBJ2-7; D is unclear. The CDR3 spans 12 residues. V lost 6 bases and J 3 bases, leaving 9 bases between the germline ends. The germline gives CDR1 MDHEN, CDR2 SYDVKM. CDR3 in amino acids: CASSGRGYEQYF. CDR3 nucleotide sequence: TGTGCCAGCAGCGGACGAGGCTACGAGCAGTACTTC. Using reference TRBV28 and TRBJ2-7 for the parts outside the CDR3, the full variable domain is DVKVTQSSRYLVKRTGEKVFLECVQDMDHENMFWYRQDPGLGLRLIYFSYDVKMKEKGDIPEGYSVSREKKERFSLILESASTNQTSMYLCASSGRGYEQYFGPGTRLTVT.

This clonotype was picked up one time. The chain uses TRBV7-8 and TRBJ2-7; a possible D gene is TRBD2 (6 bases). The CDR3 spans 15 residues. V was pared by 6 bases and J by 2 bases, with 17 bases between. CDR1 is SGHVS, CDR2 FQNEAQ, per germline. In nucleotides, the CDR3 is TGTGCCAGCAGTCACCTAGTGGGAGGTCCCTACGAGCAGTACTTC. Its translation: CASSHLVGGPYEQYF.

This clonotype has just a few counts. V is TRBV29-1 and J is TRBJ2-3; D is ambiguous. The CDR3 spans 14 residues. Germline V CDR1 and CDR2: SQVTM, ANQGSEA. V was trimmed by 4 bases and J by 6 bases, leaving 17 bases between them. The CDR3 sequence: CSVAAGQDRDTQYF. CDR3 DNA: TGCAGCGTTGCGGCTGGGCAGGACCGGGATACGCAGTATTTT.

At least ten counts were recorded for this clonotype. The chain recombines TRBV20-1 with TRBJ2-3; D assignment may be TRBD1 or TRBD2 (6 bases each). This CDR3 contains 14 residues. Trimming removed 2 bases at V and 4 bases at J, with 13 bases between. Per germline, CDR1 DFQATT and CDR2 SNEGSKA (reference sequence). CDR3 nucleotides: TGCAGTGCTAGATACGGGGGCCGGCCAGATACGCAGTATTTT. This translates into CSARYGGRPDTQYF.

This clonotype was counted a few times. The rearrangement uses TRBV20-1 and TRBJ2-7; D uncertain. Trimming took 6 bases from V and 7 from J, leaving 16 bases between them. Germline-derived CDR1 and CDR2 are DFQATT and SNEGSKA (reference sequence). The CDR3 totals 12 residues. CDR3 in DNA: TGCAGTGCCGCCCACGCTTCAGTGGAGCAGTACTTC. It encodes CSAAHASVEQYF.

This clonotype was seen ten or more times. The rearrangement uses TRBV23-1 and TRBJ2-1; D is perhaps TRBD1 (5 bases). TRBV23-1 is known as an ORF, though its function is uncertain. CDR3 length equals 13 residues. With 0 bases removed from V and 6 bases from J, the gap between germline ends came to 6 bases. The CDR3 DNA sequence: TGCGCCAGCAGTCAATCAGGGGTCAATGAGCAGTTCTTC. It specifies CASSQSGVNEQFF.

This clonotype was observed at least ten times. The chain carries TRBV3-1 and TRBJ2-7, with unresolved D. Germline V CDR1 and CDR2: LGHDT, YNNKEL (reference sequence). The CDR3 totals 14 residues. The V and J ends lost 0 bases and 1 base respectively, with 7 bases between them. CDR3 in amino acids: CASSQDPSSYEQYF. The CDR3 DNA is TGTGCCAGCAGCCAAGACCCGTCTTCCTACGAGCAGTACTTC.

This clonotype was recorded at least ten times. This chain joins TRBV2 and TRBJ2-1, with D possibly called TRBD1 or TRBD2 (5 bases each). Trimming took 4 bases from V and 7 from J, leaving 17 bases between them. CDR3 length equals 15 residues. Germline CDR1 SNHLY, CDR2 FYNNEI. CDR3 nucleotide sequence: TGTGCCAGCAGTGGAACCGGGACCCAAGGGAATGAGCAGTTCTTC. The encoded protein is CASSGTGTQGNEQFF. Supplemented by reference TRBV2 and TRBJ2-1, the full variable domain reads EPEVTQTPSHQVTQMGQEVILRCVPISNHLYFYWYRQILGQKVEFLVSFYNNEISEKSEIFDDQFSVERPDGSNFTLKIRSTKLEDSAMYFCASSGTGTQGNEQFFGPGTRLTVL.

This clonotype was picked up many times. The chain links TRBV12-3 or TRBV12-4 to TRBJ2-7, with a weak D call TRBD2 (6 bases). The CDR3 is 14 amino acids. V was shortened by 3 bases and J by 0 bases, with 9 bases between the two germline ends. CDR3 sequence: CASSFIGSSYEQYF. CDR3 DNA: TGTGCCAGCAGTTTTATCGGGAGCTCCTACGAGCAGTACTTC.

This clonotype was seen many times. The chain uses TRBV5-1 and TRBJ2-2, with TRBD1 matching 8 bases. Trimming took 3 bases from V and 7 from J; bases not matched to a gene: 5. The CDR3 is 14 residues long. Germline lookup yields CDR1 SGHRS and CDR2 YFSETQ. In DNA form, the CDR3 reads TGCGCCAGCAGCTCACAGGGGGTCGACGGGGAGCTGTTTTTT. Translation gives CASSSQGVDGELFF.

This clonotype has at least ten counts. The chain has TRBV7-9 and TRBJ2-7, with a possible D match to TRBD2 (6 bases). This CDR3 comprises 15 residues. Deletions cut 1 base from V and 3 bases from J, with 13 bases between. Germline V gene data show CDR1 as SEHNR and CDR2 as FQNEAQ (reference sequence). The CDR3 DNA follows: TGTGCCAGCAGCTTAGTGGCAGGGACTTTCTACGAGCAGTACTTC. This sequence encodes CASSLVAGTFYEQYF.

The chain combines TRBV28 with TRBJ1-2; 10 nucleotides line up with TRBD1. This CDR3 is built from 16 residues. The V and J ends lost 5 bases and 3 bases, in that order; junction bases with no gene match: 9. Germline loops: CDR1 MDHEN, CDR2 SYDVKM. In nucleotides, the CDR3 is TGTGCCAGCAGTCGATTTTGGGACAGGGGATACTATGGCTACACCTTC. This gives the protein CASSRFWDRGYYGYTF.

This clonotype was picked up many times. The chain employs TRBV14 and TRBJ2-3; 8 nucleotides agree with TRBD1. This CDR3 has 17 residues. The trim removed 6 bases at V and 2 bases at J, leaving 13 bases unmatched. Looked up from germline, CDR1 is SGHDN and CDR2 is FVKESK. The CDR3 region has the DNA TGTGCCAGCAGTCGGACAGCCGGGACAGGAGACACAGATACGCAGTATTTT. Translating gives CASSRTAGTGDTDTQYF.

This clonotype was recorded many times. The CDR3 protein is CASSTRLAGAYTGELFF. CDR3 coding DNA: TGTGCCAGCAGCACAAGACTAGCGGGGGCCTACACCGGGGAGCTGTTTTTT. The genes are TRBV7-9 and TRBJ2-2; 12 nucleotides line up with TRBD2. Trimming took 5 bases from V and 3 from J; bases not matched to a gene: 7. The CDR3 is 17 amino acids. The germline V gene has CDR1 SEHNR and CDR2 FQNEAQ (reference sequence).

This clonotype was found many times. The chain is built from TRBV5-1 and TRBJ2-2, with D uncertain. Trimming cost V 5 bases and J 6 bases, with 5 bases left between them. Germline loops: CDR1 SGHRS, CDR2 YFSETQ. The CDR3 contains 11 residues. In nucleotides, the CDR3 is TGCGCCAGCAGGAATCCCGGGGAGCTGTTTTTT. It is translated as CASRNPGELFF.

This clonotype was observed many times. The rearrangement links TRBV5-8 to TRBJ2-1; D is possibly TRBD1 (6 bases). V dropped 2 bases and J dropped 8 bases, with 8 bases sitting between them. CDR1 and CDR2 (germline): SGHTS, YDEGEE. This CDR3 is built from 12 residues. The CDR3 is CASSFAGDEQFF. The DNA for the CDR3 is TGTGCCAGCAGCTTCGCAGGGGATGAGCAGTTCTTC.